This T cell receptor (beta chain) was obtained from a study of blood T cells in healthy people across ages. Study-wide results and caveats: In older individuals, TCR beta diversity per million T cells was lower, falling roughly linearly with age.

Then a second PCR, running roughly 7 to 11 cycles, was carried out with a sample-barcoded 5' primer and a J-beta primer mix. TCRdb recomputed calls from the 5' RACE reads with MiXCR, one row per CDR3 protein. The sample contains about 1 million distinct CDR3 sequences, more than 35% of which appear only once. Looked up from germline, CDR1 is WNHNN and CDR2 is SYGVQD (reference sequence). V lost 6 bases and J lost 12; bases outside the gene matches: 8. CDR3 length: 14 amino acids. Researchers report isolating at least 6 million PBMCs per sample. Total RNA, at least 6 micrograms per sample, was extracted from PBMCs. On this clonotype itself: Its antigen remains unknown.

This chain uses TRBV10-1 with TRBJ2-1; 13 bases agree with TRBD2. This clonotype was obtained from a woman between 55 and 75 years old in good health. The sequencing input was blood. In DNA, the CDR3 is TGCGCCAGCAGCTCCGGACTAGCGGGAGTCGGGCAGTTCTTC. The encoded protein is CASSSGLAGVGQFF.